These 29 T cell receptor beta chains were sequenced from one sample in a study of blood T cells in healthy people across ages (dated by TCRdb to the mid-2010s). Library preparation was by 5' RACE. Sequencing used an Illumina HiSeq 2500. The second PCR ran for roughly 7 to 12 cycles and used a J-beta primer mix along with a sample-barcoded 5' primer. Through fastp at Q25 and MiXCR, TCRdb rebuilt clones from the public reads, retaining in-frame beta chains. Each CDR3 protein appears once, grouped with its most common genes and DNA. For this sample there are around 700,000 distinct CDR3 sequences; around 25% appear just once. The leading ten clones occupy 9.4% of the sample. These records were also assigned to another study, of T cells of mothers and their children.

Specimen: blood. The receptors originated from a boy younger than 18 in good health.

This clonotype turned up a few times. The rearrangement links TRBV2 to TRBJ2-1; TRBD2 might be the D (6 bases). The CDR3 is 17 amino acids. Germline CDR1 is SNHLY and CDR2 is FYNNEI. Deletions cut 8 bases from V and 2 bases from J, with 22 bases between. The CDR3 loop reads CASGRGGWGETYNEQFF. In DNA, the CDR3 is TGTGCCAGCGGTAGGGGTGGTTGGGGGGAAACCTACAATGAGCAGTTCTTC.

J is TRBJ2-5 and V is TRBV15; TRBD2 is a possible D gene (6 bases). The CDR3 totals 16 residues. V lost 3 bases to trimming and J lost 1 base, with 15 bases between them. Germline V CDR1 and CDR2: LNHNV, YYDKDF (reference sequence). In nucleotides, the CDR3 is TGTGCCACCAGCAGTCCCTCCAGGGACTTCCAAGAGACCCAGTACTTC. Translating gives CATSSPSRDFQETQYF.

In this sample, this clonotype turned up a few times. The chain joins TRBV27 to TRBJ2-7, with TRBD1 as a possible D gene (5 bases). CDR1 is MNHEY, CDR2 SMNVEV, per germline (reference sequence). CDR3 size: 12 residues. Trimming pared 8 bases from V and 4 bases from J, leaving 12 bases between. The CDR3 bases are TGTGCCAGCGGCAGGGTAACGTACGAGCAGTACTTC. Translated, it gives CASGRVTYEQYF.

The chain is built from TRBV10-1 and TRBJ2-3; 12 nucleotides line up with TRBD1. Germline CDR1 reads WNHNN; CDR2 reads SYGVQD (reference sequence). The CDR3 covers 15 residues. The J segment lost 8 bases and the V segment lost 6 bases, leaving 9 bases of the junction unmatched. The CDR3 reads CASSHRDRGLPTQYF. The CDR3 bases are TGCGCCAGCAGCCACCGGGACAGGGGGCTTCCTACGCAGTATTTT.

The table lists this clonotype with many counts. This chain joins TRBV7-9 and TRBJ1-4; D is unclear. In germline, CDR1 is SEHNR, CDR2 FQNEAQ (reference sequence). The CDR3 has 11 residues. V lost 4 bases and J lost 7, with 4 bases in between. The CDR3 loop is CASSSSEKLFF. CDR3 in DNA: TGTGCCAGCAGCTCGAGTGAAAAACTGTTTTTT.

The sample holds one count of this clonotype. The rearrangement links TRBV2 to TRBJ2-1, with D unclear. The J call may not be correct, given that the DNA end is closer to TRBJ2-7. Germline V gives CDR1 SNHLY, CDR2 FYNNEI. The CDR3 consists of 13 residues. The CDR3 coding sequence is TGTGCCAGCAGTGAACGGCGCGACAATGAGCAGTACTTC. Translation gives CASSERRDNEQYF.

This clonotype occurred once. This chain links TRBV7-9 with TRBJ2-5, with TRBD2 identical over 8 bases. The CDR3 runs to 18 residues. From germline, CDR1 is SEHNR and CDR2 FQNEAQ (reference sequence). The ends lost 1 base at V and 5 bases at J; junction bases unmatched: 15. Here the CDR3 DNA reads TGTGCCAGCAGCTTAGAATCACTGGGACTAGACTCAGTGGAGACCCAGTACTTC. Translation: CASSLESLGLDSVETQYF.

Written as DNA, the CDR3 is TGCAGCGCTAGCGGGAACGGGCCCAATAATGAGCAGTTCTTC. It specifies CSASGNGPNNEQFF. The chain combines TRBV29-1 with TRBJ2-1; TRBD2 agrees at 9 bases. There are 14 residues in the CDR3. Germline CDR1 SQVTM, CDR2 ANQGSEA. V shed 7 bases and J 7 bases; nucleotides not matched to a gene: 11.

The V call is TRBV7-6, the J call TRBJ2-1; D possibly corresponds to TRBD1 (7 bases). TRBJ2-7 matches the DNA end more closely, so the J call is doubtful. CDR1 and CDR2 from the germline V gene are SGHVS and FNYEAQ. The CDR3 runs to 13 residues. CDR3 amino acids: CASSSGDRSEQYF. The CDR3 DNA reads TGTGCCAGCAGCTCGGGGGACAGATCCGAGCAGTACTTC.

This chain connects TRBV20-1 to TRBJ2-5; 14 bases match TRBD2. The V gene's germline CDR1 is DFQATT and CDR2 SNEGSKA (reference sequence). The CDR3 contains 18 residues. Trimming at V came to 0 bases and at J to 5 bases, leaving 11 bases not matched to a gene. For the CDR3, the DNA is TGCAGTGCTAGAGATATAGGACTAGCGGGAGGTTTCATCGAGACCCAGTACTTC. Its translation: CSARDIGLAGGFIETQYF.

This clonotype turned up a few times. This chain uses TRBV29-1 with TRBJ2-7; TRBD1 might be the D (7 bases). V was trimmed by 7 bases and J by 5 bases, leaving 21 bases between them. This CDR3 is built from 14 residues. The germline V gene has CDR1 SQVTM and CDR2 ANQGSEA. CDR3 region: CSAGGTAFRDEQYF. CDR3 bases: TGCAGCGCTGGCGGGACAGCCTTTCGCGACGAGCAGTACTTC.

V usage is TRBV7-3 and J usage is TRBJ1-2, with TRBD1 matching over 7 bases. After removal of 5 bases from V and 2 bases from J, the junction contained 5 bases not matched to a gene. The CDR3 loop spans 14 amino acids. The germline CDR1 and CDR2 sequences are SGHTA and FQGTGA. Here the CDR3 reads CASSTTGKNYGYTF. CDR3 DNA: TGTGCCAGCAGCACGACAGGGAAGAACTATGGCTACACCTTC.

The chain links TRBV7-9 to TRBJ2-1; either TRBD1 or TRBD2 may fit D (5 bases each). This CDR3 has 13 residues. Germline lookup yields CDR1 SEHNR and CDR2 FQNEAQ (reference sequence). V lost 2 bases, J lost 10 bases, and 12 bases lay in between. CDR3 in DNA: TGTGCCAGCAGCTTACTTCAGGGACGAGAGCAGTTCTTC. Its translation: CASSLLQGREQFF.

The rearrangement uses TRBV5-1 and TRBJ2-1; the match to TRBD2 covers 12 bases. Trimming at V came to 7 bases and at J to 7 bases, leaving 9 bases not matched to a gene. The length of the CDR3 is 15 residues. Germline V gives CDR1 SGHRS, CDR2 YFSETQ. The CDR3 reads CASQPRGLAGNEQFF. The CDR3 DNA is TGCGCCAGCCAACCCCGAGGACTAGCGGGAAATGAGCAGTTCTTC.

This chain uses TRBV6-5 with TRBJ2-5; D is unclear. Deletions cut 0 bases from V and 1 base from J, with 15 bases between. The CDR3 runs 17 residues. Per the germline V gene, CDR1 is MNHEY and CDR2 is SVGAGI. In nucleotides, the CDR3 is TGTGCCAGCAGTTACTCCAGACTTGCCCGGCTCCAAGAGACCCAGTACTTC. Encoded protein: CASSYSRLARLQETQYF.

CDR3 amino acids: CASNLLSGGNPITDTQYF. The CDR3 DNA sequence: TGTGCCAGCAACCTTCTATCGGGGGGCAACCCGATCACAGATACGCAGTATTTT. This chain uses TRBV28 with TRBJ2-3, with D possibly TRBD2 on 7 matching bases. V lost 7 bases to trimming and J lost 2 bases, with 25 bases between them. CDR3 length: 18 amino acids. CDR1 is MDHEN, CDR2 SYDVKM, per germline.

This rearrangement joins TRBV7-9 to TRBJ2-5; 9 bases fit TRBD1. The CDR3 is 15 amino acids. CDR1 SEHNR and CDR2 FQNEAQ come from the germline V gene (reference sequence). Trimming cost V 4 bases and J 5 bases; bases outside gene matches: 8. Here the CDR3 reads CASSSGTGREETQYF. In nucleotides, the CDR3 is TGTGCCAGCAGCTCGGGGACAGGGCGGGAGGAGACCCAGTACTTC.

The chain is built from TRBV25-1 and TRBJ2-5; maybe TRBD1 (6 bases). This CDR3 spans 16 amino acids. V dropped 4 bases and J dropped 5 bases, with 20 bases sitting between them. Germline V gene lookup returns CDR1 MGHDK and CDR2 SYGVNS. The CDR3 DNA reads as TGTGCCAGCAGTGCCCGGGACAAGGGCAAGGGGGAGACCCAGTACTTC. Translation gives CASSARDKGKGETQYF.

The gene calls are TRBV12-5 and TRBJ2-1; D not resolved. V was shortened by 1 base and J by 0 bases, with 13 bases between the two germline ends. This CDR3 has 17 amino acids. Per the germline V gene, CDR1 is LGHNT and CDR2 is FRNRAP. As DNA, the CDR3 is TGTGCTAGTGGTTTGGCTCCCAAGAGTAGCTCCTACAATGAGCAGTTCTTC. Its protein product is CASGLAPKSSSYNEQFF. Filled out from reference TRBV12-5 and TRBJ2-1, the complete variable domain reads DARVTQTPRHKVTEMGQEVTMRCQPILGHNTVFWYRQTMMQGLELLAYFRNRAPLDDSGMPKDRFSAEMPDATLATLKIQPSEPRDSAVYFCASGLAPKSSSYNEQFFGPGTRLTVL.

As regards this clonotype: The junction departs from the called germline gene at one end, perhaps through a read error. The gene calls are TRBV6-5 and TRBJ2-5; tentatively, D is TRBD2 (5 bases). Looked up from germline, CDR1 is MNHEY and CDR2 is SVGAGI. This CDR3 spans 14 amino acids. For the CDR3, the DNA is TGTTCCAGCAGCGGCGCGGAAGTCCAAGAGACCCAGTACTTC. It yields the protein CSSSGAEVQETQYF.

The chain carries TRBV29-1 and TRBJ2-7; D is perhaps TRBD2 (5 bases). The J call could be wrong; TRBJ2-5 is a better fit for the DNA end. The CDR3 sequence is 12 residues long. The germline CDR1 and CDR2 sequences are SQVTM and ANQGSEA. The DNA of the CDR3 is TGCAGCGTTCTACACCCGGGGGAGACCCAGTACTTC. This codes for CSVLHPGETQYF.

The J gene is TRBJ2-5, the V gene TRBV5-1; no definite D call. CDR3 size: 14 residues. Deletions cut 3 bases from V and 1 base from J, with 10 bases between. CDR1 and CDR2 from the germline V gene are SGHRS and YFSETQ. In DNA, the CDR3 is TGCGCCAGCAGCTACGGACGGGCCCAAGAGACCCAGTACTTC. Residues: CASSYGRAQETQYF.

The chain couples TRBV7-9 to TRBJ2-3; TRBD2 agrees at 12 bases. From germline, CDR1 is SEHNR and CDR2 FQNEAQ (reference sequence). V trimming: 3 bases; J trimming: 2 bases; junction bases outside the gene matches: 3. The CDR3 consists of 16 residues. The CDR3 sequence is CASSFGLAGFTDTQYF. The CDR3 coding sequence is TGTGCCAGCAGCTTCGGACTAGCGGGATTCACAGATACGCAGTATTTT.

In this sample, this clonotype turned up a few times. The CDR3 region is CASSPLGGEAFF. The CDR3 bases are TGTGCCAGCAGCCCCCTTGGGGGTGAAGCTTTCTTT. J is TRBJ1-1 and V is TRBV14; D might be TRBD1 (5 bases). With 4 bases removed from V and 7 bases from J, the gap between germline ends came to 10 bases. Germline CDR1 reads SGHDN; CDR2 reads FVKESK. The CDR3 has 12 amino acids.

Turning to this clonotype: Because it lacks the conserved phenylalanine or tryptophan at the end, this CDR3 is likely a read error. The genes are TRBV3-1 and TRBJ2-4; weak D call: TRBD2 (6 bases). Germline CDR1 and CDR2: LGHDT and YNNKEL (reference sequence). The CDR3 runs to 12 residues. Trimming took off 4 bases at V and 8 bases at J, with 9 bases between the two ends. CDR3 protein: CASSLRGDIQYL. The CDR3 bases are TGTGCCAGCAGCCTTCGCGGGGACATTCAGTACCTC.

The chain couples TRBV5-1 to TRBJ1-4, with D unresolved. The CDR3 covers 17 residues. Germline V lookup: CDR1 SGHRS, CDR2 YFSETQ. V dropped 0 bases and J dropped 3 bases, with 15 bases sitting between them. The CDR3 spells CASSLEGRPASNEKLFF. The CDR3, as DNA: TGCGCCAGCAGCTTGGAGGGCCGCCCGGCCTCTAATGAAAAACTGTTTTTT.

The rearrangement joins TRBV28 to TRBJ2-7; perhaps TRBD1 as D (6 bases). The germline V and J ends were trimmed by 1 base and 5 bases, with 9 bases remaining between them. This CDR3 contains 13 residues. Germline V gene lookup returns CDR1 MDHEN and CDR2 SYDVKM. The CDR3 loop reads CASSLFQGNEQYF. CDR3 nucleotide sequence: TGTGCCAGCAGTTTATTCCAGGGGAACGAGCAGTACTTC.

The chain uses TRBV7-9 and TRBJ1-2; unclear D gene. The germline V gene has CDR1 SEHNR and CDR2 FQNEAQ (reference sequence). Trimming shortened V by 5 bases and J by 3 bases, and 13 bases separated the two germline ends. The CDR3 totals 14 residues. In nucleotides, the CDR3 is TGTGCCAGCAGCGGAGGACGGTGGGACTATGGCTACACCTTC. The encoded protein is CASSGGRWDYGYTF. Filled out from reference TRBV7-9 and TRBJ1-2, the complete variable domain reads DTGVSQNPRHKITKRGQNVTFRCDPISEHNRLYWYRQTLGQGPEFLTYFQNEAQLEKSRLLSDRFSAERPKGSFSTLEIQRTEQGDSAMYLCASSGGRWDYGYTFGSGTRLTVV.

This rearrangement joins TRBV5-1 to TRBJ2-3, with 9 bases fitting TRBD2. CDR1 SGHRS and CDR2 YFSETQ come from the germline V gene. The CDR3 covers 16 residues. J was trimmed by 5 bases and V by 1 base; bases with no gene match: 8. The CDR3 sequence: CASSLSLRGGVDTQYF. CDR3 nucleotide sequence: TGCGCCAGCAGCTTGTCTCTGCGGGGGGGAGTAGATACGCAGTATTTT. Full variable domain (remainder filled in from reference TRBV5-1 and TRBJ2-3): KAGVTQTPRYLIKTRGQQVTLSCSPISGHRSVSWYQQTPGQGLQFLFEYFSETQRNKGNFPGRFSGRQFSNSRSEMNVSTLELGDSALYLCASSLSLRGGVDTQYFGPGTRLTVL.